This is a list of T cell receptor beta chains from one sample in a study of cytomegalovirus exposure and HLA in healthy donors. Assay: immunoSEQ multiplex PCR; the TCRdb copy retains only in-frame clones and omits some. Among roughly 160,000 clones listed, around 73% were seen once. Sequencing was performed on PBMCs. These receptors were collected from a woman under 30 in good health and CMV-seropositive. CDR3s include the opening cysteine and the closing phenylalanine or tryptophan. Fields, in order: J gene, D gene, clone size, V gene, CDR3 DNA, CDR3 protein. A D gene is named only where the DNA matches it firmly. Clone size is stated in some rows and not others, as once, few, many or a class when expanded.

>TRBJ2-5|TRBD1|few|TRBV2
TGTGCCAGCAGTGGACAGGGCTTGAGCCAAGAGACCCAGTACTTC
CASSGQGLSQETQYF
>TRBJ2-3|TRBD2|few|TRBV6-1
TGTGCCAGCAGTGAGACTAGCGGGGGGGCAGATACGCAGTATTTT
CASSETSGGADTQYF
>TRBJ1-1|TRBD1|-|TRBV5-6
TGTGCCAGCAGAGGGACAGGGGGCGGGTCTGCTGAAGCTTTCTTT
CASRGTGGGSAEAFF
>TRBJ1-4|TRBD1|-|TRBV14
TGTGCCAGCAGCCAAGGGTGGGACAGGGGGTGGAATTTAGGCCCCTCAAAAAAACTGTTTTTT
CASSQGWDRGWNLGPSKKLFF
>TRBJ1-1|-|-|TRBV9
TGTGCCAGCAGCGAAGACTCTTCAGGGGCTTTCTTT
CASSEDSSGAFF
>TRBJ1-6|-|-|TRBV9
TGTGCCAGCAGCGAAGAGGATCGCTATAATTCACCCCTCCACTTT
CASSEEDRYNSPLHF
>TRBJ2-5|-|-|TRBV18
TGTGCCAGCTCACCACCTCGTTTGGAGACCCAGTACTTC
CASSPPRLETQYF
>TRBJ2-3|TRBD2|-|TRBV4-2
TGTGCCAGCAGCCCAGCGTCGAGGAGCGGGGGCACAGATACGCAGTATTTT
CASSPASRSGGTDTQYF
>TRBJ2-3|-|-|TRBV12-5
TGTGCTAGTGTAAAGAGCTACACAGATACGCAGTATTTT
CASVKSYTDTQYF
>TRBJ1-2|-|-|TRBV19
TGTGCCATCCTGCTAACTGGCTACACCTTC
CAILLTGYTF
>TRBJ2-3|-|-|TRBV5-6
TGTGCCAGCAGCCTGGGGCAGGGGTCAGATACGCAGTATTTT
CASSLGQGSDTQYF
>TRBJ2-7|TRBD1|-|TRBV5-1
TGCGCCAGCAGCTTGGTCGGGACAGTAGGGAACGAGCAGTACTTC
CASSLVGTVGNEQYF
>TRBJ2-3|-|-|TRBV5-6
TGTGCCAGCAGCTTGGTCGGTCTTAGCACAGATACGCAGTATTTT
CASSLVGLSTDTQYF
>TRBJ2-7|-|-|TRBV21-1
TGTGCCAGCATCTCGACAGGACTCTTTCGCTACGAGCAGTACTTC
CASISTGLFRYEQYF
>TRBJ2-7|-|-|TRBV25-1
TGTGCCAGCAGCCACGGGGCCTACGAGCAGTACTTC
CASSHGAYEQYF
>TRBJ1-1|TRBD1|-|TRBV11-1
TGTGCCAGCAGGATGGGACAGGGTCTAGGGGACACTGAAGCTTTCTTT
CASRMGQGLGDTEAFF
>TRBJ1-3|-|-|TRBV7-8
TGTGCCAGCAGCTTAGCGTACGGGAGGACACGTGGGGACACCATATATTTT
CASSLAYGRTRGDTIYF
>TRBJ2-5|TRBD2|-|TRBV5-1
TGCGCCAGCAGCTTCGCGGGGGGCTACCAAGAGACCCAGTACTTC
CASSFAGGYQETQYF
>TRBJ2-7|-|-|TRBV28
TGTGCCAGCAGTGATAGGGGGGAGCAGTACTTC
CASSDRGEQYF
>TRBJ2-5|-|few|TRBV6-5
TGTGCCAGCAGTTACTCTTCGGGGTCTTGGGAGACCCAGTACTTC
CASSYSSGSWETQYF
>TRBJ2-7|-|few|TRBV2
TGTGCCAGCAGTCCCGGGGATTCCTACGAGCAGTACTTC
CASSPGDSYEQYF
>TRBJ1-1|TRBD1|-|TRBV7-6
TGTGCCAGCAGCACATACCGGGACAGCCTACACACTGAAGCTTTCTTT
CASSTYRDSLHTEAFF
>TRBJ1-3|TRBD1|-|TRBV7-2
TGTGCCAGCAGCTCCCGGGACAGCTCTGGAAACACCATATATTTT
CASSSRDSSGNTIYF